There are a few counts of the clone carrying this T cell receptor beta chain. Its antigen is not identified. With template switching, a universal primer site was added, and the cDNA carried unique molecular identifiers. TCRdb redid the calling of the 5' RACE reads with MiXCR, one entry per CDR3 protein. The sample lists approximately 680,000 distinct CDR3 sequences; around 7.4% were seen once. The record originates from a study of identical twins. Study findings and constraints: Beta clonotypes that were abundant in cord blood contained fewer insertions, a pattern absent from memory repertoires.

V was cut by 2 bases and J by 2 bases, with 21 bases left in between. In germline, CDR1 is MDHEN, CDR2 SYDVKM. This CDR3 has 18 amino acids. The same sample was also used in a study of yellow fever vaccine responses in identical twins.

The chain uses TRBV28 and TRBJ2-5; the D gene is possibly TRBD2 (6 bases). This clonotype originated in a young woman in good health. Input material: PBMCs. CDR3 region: CASSLIFFGGIQQETQYF. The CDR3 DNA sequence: TGTGCCAGCAGTTTAATCTTCTTCGGGGGAATACAACAAGAGACCCAGTACTTC. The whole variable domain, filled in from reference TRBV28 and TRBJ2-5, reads DVKVTQSSRYLVKRTGEKVFLECVQDMDHENMFWYRQDPGLGLRLIYFSYDVKMKEKGDIPEGYSVSREKKERFSLILESASTNQTSMYLCASSLIFFGGIQQETQYFGPGTRLLVL.